What follows are 2 T cell receptor beta chains derived from one specimen sequenced in a study of OX40 agonist ivuxolimab in advanced cancers. This table comes from immunoSEQ multiplex PCR, and its TCRdb copy is limited to in-frame clones, with some not included. The sample has under 100,000 clones; 91% are singletons. Sequencing used CD4+ or CD8+ T cells sorted from blood, obtained in a trial of the OX40 agonist ivuxolimab. The source is an adult with an advanced solid tumor such as melanoma, head and neck, liver or kidney cancer.

The chain joins TRBV28 to TRBJ2-5; the D is unclear. The CDR3 runs 12 residues. The germline V gene has CDR1 MDHEN and CDR2 SYDVKM. The V end was cut by 4 bases, the J end by 11 bases, with 14 bases between. CDR3: CASSSEVHTQYF. CDR3 nucleotide sequence: TGTGCCAGCAGTTCCGAGGTGCACACGCAGTACTTC.

The chain combines TRBV19 with TRBJ1-1, with 8 bases identical to TRBD1. This CDR3 is built from 16 residues. V shed 5 bases, J shed 0 bases, and the junction held 8 bases outside the gene matches. Germline V lookup: CDR1 LNHDA, CDR2 SQIVND (reference sequence). In DNA, the CDR3 is TGTGCCAGTAGTCTCAGGGGGCGCTCCCTGAACACTGAAGCTTTCTTT. Its translation is CASSLRGRSLNTEAFF.